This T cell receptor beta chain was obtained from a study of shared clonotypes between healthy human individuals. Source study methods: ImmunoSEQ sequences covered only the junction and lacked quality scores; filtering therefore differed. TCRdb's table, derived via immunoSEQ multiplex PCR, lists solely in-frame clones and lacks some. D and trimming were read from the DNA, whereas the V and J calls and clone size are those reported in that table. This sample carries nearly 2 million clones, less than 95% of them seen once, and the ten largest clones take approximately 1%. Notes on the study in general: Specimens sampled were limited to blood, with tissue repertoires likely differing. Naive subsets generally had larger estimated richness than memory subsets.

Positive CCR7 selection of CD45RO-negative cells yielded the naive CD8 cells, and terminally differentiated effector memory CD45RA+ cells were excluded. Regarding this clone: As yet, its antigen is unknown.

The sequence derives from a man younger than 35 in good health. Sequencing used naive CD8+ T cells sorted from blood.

The CDR3 sequence is CASSYSISTYSYEQYF. CDR3 bases: TGTGCCAGCAGTTACTCGATCAGTACCTACAGCTACGAGCAGTACTTC. This chain connects TRBV6-5 to TRBJ2-7; D not resolved. V dropped 0 bases and J dropped 3 bases, with 15 bases sitting between them. The CDR3 spans 16 residues. CDR1 and CDR2 (germline): MNHEY, SVGAGI.